The 9 T cell receptor beta chains listed next were all sequenced from one sample in a study (dated by TCRdb to between 2015 and 2016). Preparation of the library involved RT-PCR. Sequencing was carried out with an Illumina MiSeq. TCRdb trimmed the raw reads at Q25, called clones with MiXCR and kept productive beta chains. Each CDR3 protein appears once, grouped with its most common genes and DNA. The sample table contains about 700,000 distinct CDR3 sequences; only one count was recorded for approximately 15% of them. Of the sample, about 3.9% falls within the top ten clones. Sequences were obtained from memory CD4+ T cells from blood. The receptors derive from a female donor in good health, serving as a healthy control.

This clonotype was recorded many times. The chain employs TRBV20-1 and TRBJ2-3; a weak D match, TRBD1 (6 bases). V was shortened by 6 bases and J by 3 bases, with 13 bases between the two germline ends. CDR1 and CDR2 from the germline V gene are DFQATT and SNEGSKA (reference sequence). The CDR3 consists of 13 residues. CDR3 bases: TGCAGTGCGCCCCCCGGGACAACAGATACGCAGTATTTT. Its protein is CSAPPGTTDTQYF.

V and J are TRBV6-6 and TRBJ1-4; D is ambiguous. The length of the CDR3 is 15 residues. Per the germline V gene, CDR1 is MNHNY and CDR2 is SVGAGI (reference sequence). Trimming shortened V by 2 bases and J by 7 bases, and 14 bases separated the two germline ends. For the CDR3, the DNA is TGTGCCAGCAGTTACGGCGGACCCGGAGGTGAAAAACTGTTTTTT. This translates into CASSYGGPGGEKLFF.

This clonotype has only a few counts. This rearrangement joins TRBV20-1 to TRBJ1-6, with 9 bases fitting TRBD1. This CDR3 has 16 amino acids. CDR1 and CDR2 from the germline V gene are DFQATT and SNEGSKA (reference sequence). Unmatched junction bases numbered 15, after V lost 6 bases and J lost 9 bases. For the CDR3, the DNA is TGCAGTGCCCAGTTCCCGACAGGGGGGCTAGCTTCACCCCTCCACTTT. Translation: CSAQFPTGGLASPLHF.

The V and J genes are TRBV7-8 and TRBJ1-1; 9 positions agree with TRBD1. The CDR3 has 15 residues. The germline gives CDR1 SGHVS, CDR2 FQNEAQ. After removal of 5 bases from V and 4 bases from J, the junction contained 8 bases not matched to a gene. As DNA, the CDR3 is TGTGCCAGCAGCACCGACAGGGGGGACGGCACTGAAGCTTTCTTT. Its translation: CASSTDRGDGTEAFF. The variable domain in full, completed from reference TRBV7-8 and TRBJ1-1, reads GAGVSQSPRYKVAKRGQDVALRCDPISGHVSLFWYQQALGQGPEFLTYFQNEAQLDKSGLPSDRFFAERPEGSVSTLKIQRTQQEDSAVYLCASSTDRGDGTEAFFGQGTRLTVV.

The chain combines TRBV27 with TRBJ2-7; D gene unclear. CDR1 and CDR2 (germline): MNHEY, SMNVEV (reference sequence). V was clipped by 5 bases and J by 4 bases, with 12 bases between them. The CDR3 has 13 amino acids. CDR3 sequence reads: CASSPLQRYEQYF. DNA for the CDR3: TGTGCCAGCAGTCCCCTGCAGCGTTACGAGCAGTACTTC.

The table lists this clonotype with a few counts. One junction end disagrees with the germline gene, perhaps due to a read error. The V and J genes are TRBV6-1 and TRBJ2-1; 8 nucleotides agree with TRBD2. The CDR3 totals 13 residues. Germline CDR1 and CDR2: MNHNS and SASEGT. The CDR3 DNA reads TGTGCCAGCACTGAATACCCGGGACTAGTTGCGTTCTTC. It codes for CASTEYPGLVAFF.

The V call is TRBV6-5, the J call TRBJ2-3; a possible D gene is TRBD2 (5 bases). The CDR3 runs to 14 residues. The germline V and J ends were trimmed by 6 bases and 6 bases, with 16 bases remaining between them. Per germline, CDR1 MNHEY and CDR2 SVGAGI. The CDR3 sequence is CASSPTTTGDTQYF. The DNA for the CDR3 is TGTGCCAGCAGCCCGACGACAACGGGGGATACGCAGTATTTT.

This clonotype was counted at least ten times. J is TRBJ2-3 and V is TRBV20-1; 8 bases fit TRBD2. The germline gives CDR1 DFQATT, CDR2 SNEGSKA (reference sequence). The CDR3 length is 16 residues. V was pared by 2 bases and J by 0 bases, with 7 bases of the junction left unmatched. The CDR3 is CSARIFGTSSTDTQYF. The CDR3 DNA follows: TGCAGTGCTAGAATCTTCGGGACTAGTAGCACAGATACGCAGTATTTT.

This clonotype appeared a few times. V is TRBV10-3 and J is TRBJ2-3; D is possibly TRBD1 or TRBD2 (5 bases each). V shed 7 bases and J shed 6 bases, with 14 bases lying between them. CDR3 length equals 13 residues. The germline V gene encodes CDR1 ENHRY and CDR2 SYGVKD. The CDR3 bases are TGTGCCATCAAAGGGCTAGAGGGGGATACGCAGTATTTT. It yields the protein CAIKGLEGDTQYF.